This T cell receptor beta chain was documented in a study of cytomegalovirus exposure and HLA in healthy donors. The CDR3 contains 11 residues. The J segment lost 12 bases and the V segment lost 5 bases, leaving 5 bases of the junction unmatched. The germline gives CDR1 ENHRY, CDR2 SYGVKD. The PCR contained 60 Vbeta and 13 Jbeta primers. Libraries were prepared by immunoSEQ multiplex PCR; TCRdb keeps only in-frame clonotypes and omits some of them. The table includes 150,000 to 200,000 clones, about 80% detected once. General study points: High sensitivity and specificity were reportedly achieved when the classifier diagnosed cytomegalovirus status. According to the study, 150 to 200 TCR beta chains were cytomegalovirus-associated. A later analysis reportedly found that, within productive TCRs, an Asian-associated ancestry cluster had fewer N-insertions than the mean observed across the roughly 610 donors.

Concerning this clone itself: Its antigen is unidentified.

The chain links TRBV10-3 to TRBJ2-7; TRBD1 aligns across 9 bases. This receptor was identified in a man aged 25-45 years in good health and CMV-seronegative. The sequenced sample consisted of PBMCs. Here the CDR3 reads CAISNGTGPYF. The CDR3 nucleotides read TGTGCCATCAGTAACGGGACAGGGCCGTACTTC.